The 23 T cell receptor beta chains in this list originate from one sample, sequenced in a study of TIL therapy for anti-PD-1-resistant metastatic lung cancer (dated by TCRdb to the early 2020s). Read against the paper, the sample's time point label means: pre-treatment sample, taken before nivolumab and TIL therapy. Using bias-controlled multiplex PCR with the immunoSEQ v3 hsTCRB kit, the TCR beta CDR3 regions were amplified from genomic DNA. The table was pulled from immuneACCESS by TCRdb, which kept in-frame rearrangements only. Such tables lose some clones; where checked, under half of the loss comes from unresolved V genes, and the rest has no known cause. Recorded for this sample are tens of thousands of clones; around 71% of them occurred a single time. The ten most abundant clones make up under 2% of the sample. The sample was blood, taken at baseline. Source of these receptors: a person between 25 and 79 years old with non-small cell lung cancer.

The V gene is TRBV4-1, the J gene TRBJ1-2; D gene unclear. Between the trimmed V and J ends, which lost 0 bases and 3 bases, there was a span of 8 bases. The CDR3 spans 14 residues. Germline CDR1 reads MGHRA; CDR2 reads YSYEKL. CDR3 protein: CASSQDWYYYGYTF. In DNA, the CDR3 is TGCGCCAGCAGCCAAGATTGGTATTACTATGGCTACACCTTC.

The gene calls are TRBV3-1 (or the pseudogene TRBV3-2) and TRBJ1-1; weak D call: TRBD1 (5 bases). The V end lost 3 bases, the J end lost 5 bases, and 13 bases lay between the germline ends. The CDR3 sequence is 14 residues long. Germline CDR1 LGHDT, CDR2 YNNKEL (reference sequence). This chain's CDR3 is CASSHLHGGTEAFF. The CDR3 bases are TGTGCCAGCAGCCATCTGCATGGGGGAACTGAAGCTTTCTTT.

The gene calls are TRBV2 and TRBJ2-5, with TRBD2 matching over 9 bases. Germline-derived CDR1 and CDR2 are SNHLY and FYNNEI. The CDR3 spans 14 residues. The V gene end was trimmed by 8 bases and the J gene end by 2 bases; junction bases not matched to a gene: 6. The CDR3 protein is CASSVAGVQETQYF. In nucleotides, the CDR3 is TGTGCCAGCTCGGTAGCGGGGGTTCAAGAGACCCAGTACTTC.

This clone was seen once. The chain has TRBV5-6 and TRBJ1-6; a weak D match, TRBD1 (5 bases). The germline gives CDR1 SGHDT, CDR2 YYEEEE. This CDR3 is built from 15 residues. V was trimmed by 3 bases and J by 9 bases, leaving 16 bases between them. The CDR3: CASSSRGEGRSPLHF. In DNA, the CDR3 is TGTGCCAGCAGCTCGCGTGGCGAGGGACGTTCACCCCTCCACTTT.

V gene TRBV29-1 combines with J gene TRBJ2-1; 7 positions agree with TRBD1. The germline gives CDR1 SQVTM, CDR2 ANQGSEA. The CDR3 is 12 amino acids. V lost 3 bases to trimming and J lost 6 bases; unmatched junction nucleotides: 2. DNA for the CDR3: TGCAGCGTTGACAGGGGGTTCAATGAGCAGTTCTTC. Its translation: CSVDRGFNEQFF.

The CDR3 reads CASSIGKGQGFDTF. CDR3 coding DNA: TGTGCCAGTAGTATAGGGAAGGGACAGGGCTTCGACACCTTC. The chain carries TRBV19 and TRBJ1-2; 9 bases align to TRBD1. J lost 12 bases, V lost 1 base, and 9 bases had no gene match. Looked up from germline, CDR1 is LNHDA and CDR2 is SQIVND (reference sequence). The CDR3 contains 14 residues.

This clone was detected only once. The chain joins TRBV25-1 to TRBJ2-2; the D call may be TRBD1 or TRBD2 (7 bases each). This CDR3 has 15 residues. Trimming shortened V by 4 bases and J by 3 bases, and 12 bases separated the two germline ends. Per germline, CDR1 MGHDK and CDR2 SYGVNS. The CDR3 region has the DNA TGTGCCAGCAGTGCGGGGGGACAGTACACCGGGGAGCTGTTTTTT. Encoded protein: CASSAGGQYTGELFF.

This clone came up a few times. The chain is built from TRBV10-3 and TRBJ1-6, with no clear D. The CDR3 sequence is 12 residues long. The V gene's germline CDR1 is ENHRY and CDR2 SYGVKD. Trimming shortened V by 5 bases and J by 7 bases, and 6 bases separated the two germline ends. The CDR3 protein is CAISPGNSPLHF. The CDR3 DNA reads TGTGCCATCAGTCCTGGAAATTCACCCCTCCACTTT.

The V gene is TRBV29-1, the J gene TRBJ2-3; D might be TRBD1 (6 bases). CDR1 and CDR2 from the germline V gene are SQVTM and ANQGSEA. V was clipped by 4 bases and J by 0 bases, with 14 bases between them. The CDR3 spans 15 residues. DNA for the CDR3: TGCAGCGTTGGGGGTCAGGGGTCGAGCACAGATACGCAGTATTTT. Translation: CSVGGQGSSTDTQYF.

The chain couples TRBV1 to TRBJ2-7; the tabulated D call, TRBD2, remains unverified against the DNA. TRBV1 is termed a pseudogene. The CDR3 totals 18 residues. CDR3 nucleotide sequence: TGCACCAGCAGCCAAGATTTAAGCGGGAGGAAGGCTCTGGGCGAGCAGTACTTC. Its protein is CTSSQDLSGRKALGEQYF.

The gene calls are TRBV30 and TRBJ1-3; possibly TRBD1 for D (5 bases). Germline CDR1 and CDR2: GTSNPN and SVGIG (reference sequence). V lost 0 bases to trimming and J lost 2 bases, with 8 bases between them. The CDR3 is made up of 14 amino acids. The CDR3: CAWSVWGAGNTIYF. The CDR3 DNA sequence: TGTGCCTGGAGTGTATGGGGGGCTGGAAACACCATATATTTT.

The genes are TRBV7-9 and TRBJ2-3; D not certain. CDR1 SEHNR and CDR2 FQNEAQ come from the germline V gene (reference sequence). CDR3 length: 18 amino acids. The V gene lost 1 base and the J gene lost 0 bases, with 17 bases spanning the gap. CDR3 in amino acids: CASSLGASATRSTDTQYF. The CDR3 DNA reads TGTGCCAGCAGCTTAGGCGCATCGGCGACCCGAAGCACAGATACGCAGTATTTT.

This clone was detected only a few times. V is TRBV29-1 and J is TRBJ2-3; 9 bases agree with TRBD2. V was pared by 7 bases and J by 6 bases, with 8 bases of the junction left unmatched. Germline-derived CDR1 and CDR2 are SQVTM and ANQGSEA. There are 13 residues in the CDR3. CDR3 nucleotide sequence: TGCAGCGGTACCGGGACTAGCATGGATACGCAGTATTTT. It translates to CSGTGTSMDTQYF.

This clone has more than one count but fewer than ten. The V and J genes are TRBV5-1 and TRBJ1-1, with a weak D call TRBD1 (5 bases). The V end lost 6 bases, the J end lost 0 bases, and 18 bases lay between the germline ends. The CDR3 extends over 16 amino acids. From germline, CDR1 is SGHRS and CDR2 YFSETQ. The DNA for the CDR3 is TGCGCCAGCAAGGCGGGGGTGGGAAGGTTGAACACTGAAGCTTTCTTT. This translates into CASKAGVGRLNTEAFF.

The genes are TRBV7-6 and TRBJ2-3; TRBD2 aligns across 9 bases. Trimming at V came to 1 base and at J to 8 bases, leaving 4 bases not matched to a gene. Per germline, CDR1 SGHVS and CDR2 FNYEAQ. The CDR3 loop spans 14 amino acids. The CDR3, as DNA: TGTGCCAGCAGCTTAGGTCCTAGCGGGATTACGCAGTATTTT. As protein: CASSLGPSGITQYF.

This sequence joins TRBV27 and TRBJ1-4, with 8 bases lining up with TRBD1. There are 15 residues in the CDR3. V was pared by 7 bases and J by 3 bases, with 7 bases of the junction left unmatched. From germline, CDR1 is MNHEY and CDR2 SMNVEV (reference sequence). The CDR3 nucleotides read TGTGCCAGCATGCCAGGGGGCGCGTCTAATGAAAAACTGTTTTTT. This gives the protein CASMPGGASNEKLFF.

This chain joins TRBV21-1 and TRBJ2-1; whether TRBD2, the table's D call, matches the DNA was not checked. TRBV21-1 constitutes a pseudogene. CDR3 length equals 15 residues. The CDR3 DNA sequence: TGTGCCAGCAGCAACAGAGCGGGGGCGTACAATGAGCAGTTCTTC. As protein: CASSNRAGAYNEQFF.

The V gene is TRBV29-1, the J gene TRBJ2-2, with D possibly matching TRBD2 (6 bases). This CDR3 comprises 15 residues. CDR1 SQVTM and CDR2 ANQGSEA come from the germline V gene. The V gene lost 0 bases and the J gene lost 6 bases, with 14 bases spanning the gap. The CDR3 spells CSVEDRGKSPGELFF. CDR3 DNA: TGCAGCGTTGAAGATCGCGGGAAGTCCCCCGGGGAGCTGTTTTTT.

This clone was seen just once. V and J are TRBV27 and TRBJ2-1, with D perhaps being TRBD1 or TRBD2 (5 bases each). V was shortened by 2 bases and J by 9 bases, with 14 bases between the two germline ends. Germline CDR1 reads MNHEY; CDR2 reads SMNVEV (reference sequence). The CDR3 spans 14 residues. The CDR3 is CASSLRGRLGEQFF. The CDR3 DNA follows: TGTGCCAGCAGTTTACGGGGCCGCCTGGGTGAGCAGTTCTTC.

The chain has TRBV12-5 and TRBJ2-1; a weak D match, TRBD1 (6 bases). CDR1 and CDR2 (germline): LGHNT, FRNRAP. The CDR3 consists of 13 residues. V shed 2 bases and J shed 10 bases, with 12 bases lying between them. DNA of the CDR3: TGTGCTAGTGGTTTGACCACCCAGGGGGAGCAGTTCTTC. Amino acid sequence: CASGLTTQGEQFF.

The J gene is TRBJ1-1, the V gene TRBV5-6; D is perhaps TRBD1 (5 bases). This CDR3 is 14 amino acids long. Trimming removed 2 bases at V and 4 bases at J, with 12 bases between. Per the germline V gene, CDR1 is SGHDT and CDR2 is YYEEEE. The CDR3 spells CASSLLGVGTEAFF. The DNA for the CDR3 is TGTGCCAGCAGCTTATTAGGGGTCGGCACTGAAGCTTTCTTT.

The chain combines TRBV6-5 with TRBJ2-1, with D possibly TRBD2 on 5 matching bases. Between the trimmed V and J ends, which lost 6 bases and 1 base, there was a span of 7 bases. This CDR3 comprises 13 residues. Per the germline V gene, CDR1 is MNHEY and CDR2 is SVGAGI. CDR3 amino acids: CASRGSSYNEQFF. The DNA for the CDR3 is TGTGCCAGCAGGGGGAGTTCCTACAATGAGCAGTTCTTC.

A single count supports this clone. The CDR3 reads CASSVKVQGEGEAFF. The CDR3 region has the DNA TGTGCCAGCAGTGTAAAGGTCCAGGGGGAGGGTGAAGCTTTCTTT. The chain joins TRBV25-1 to TRBJ1-1; 7 nucleotides match TRBD1. Losses at the gene ends were 4 bases for V and 7 bases for J; bases not matched to a gene: 12. CDR1 is MGHDK, CDR2 SYGVNS, per germline. The CDR3 sequence is 15 residues long.